A selection of T cell receptor beta chains follows, all from one sample in a study of STAT5B mutations in CD4+ large granular lymphocyte leukemia. Profiling relied on immunoSEQ multiplex PCR, and the TCRdb table lists in-frame clones only, not all of them. The sample has fewer than 35,000 clones, less than 75% seen once. Input material: CD4+ T cells from blood buffy coats. Source of these receptors: a human donor in good health. Each CDR3 is given with its conserved first and last residue. The order of the fields is V gene, J gene, clone size, D gene, CDR3 protein, CDR3 DNA. The D gene is left open where the match is weak. Clone size is given for some rows only: seen once, a few or many times, or a class if the clone is expanded.

>TRBV11-2|TRBJ1-2|few|NA
CASSLEGASYGYTF
TGTGCCAGCAGCTTAGAAGGCGCCTCCTATGGCTACACCTTC
>TRBV7-2|TRBJ2-5|NA|NA
CASSLALLQETQYF
TGTGCCAGCAGCTTAGCTCTACTCCAAGAGACCCAGTACTTC
>TRBV6-5|TRBJ1-1|NA|NA
CASSRGAEAFF
TGTGCCAGCAGTCGAGGGGCTGAAGCTTTCTTT
>TRBV11-2|TRBJ2-3|NA|TRBD2
CASSLDEGLAGGNTQYF
TGTGCCAGCAGCTTAGACGAGGGACTAGCGGGGGGGAATACGCAGTATTTT
>TRBV7-8|TRBJ2-5|NA|TRBD1
CASSSRQGWETQYF
TGTGCCAGCAGCTCGAGACAGGGATGGGAGACCCAGTACTTC
>TRBV28|TRBJ1-5|NA|TRBD1
CASSLARTGGVFTRPQHF
TGTGCCAGCAGTTTAGCCAGAACAGGGGGCGTTTTCACTCGGCCCCAGCATTTT
>TRBV9|TRBJ1-4|NA|NA
CASSPWGATNEKLFF
TGTGCCAGCAGCCCCTGGGGGGCAACTAATGAAAAACTGTTTTTT
>TRBV18|TRBJ1-1|NA|TRBD1
CASSPTQGTIMNTEAFF
TGTGCCAGCTCCCCTACACAGGGGACGATTATGAACACTGAAGCTTTCTTT
>TRBV7-2|TRBJ2-3|few|NA
CASTRGRPDTDTQYF
TGTGCCAGCACCCGTGGCAGGCCGGACACAGATACGCAGTATTTT
>TRBV7-9|TRBJ1-4|NA|NA
CASSSRGREGEKLFF
TGTGCCAGCAGCTCCCGGGGCAGGGAGGGTGAAAAACTGTTTTTT
>TRBV28|TRBJ1-2|NA|NA
CASSSPGPGYTF
TGTGCCAGCAGTTCTCCAGGGCCCGGCTACACCTTC
>TRBV19|TRBJ1-1|NA|NA
CASKLFWGLGTEAFF
TGTGCCAGTAAGCTGTTTTGGGGGCTGGGCACTGAAGCTTTCTTT
>TRBV12-5|TRBJ1-2|NA|TRBD1
CASGDRGVGYTF
TGTGCTAGTGGGGACAGGGGTGTCGGCTACACCTTC
>TRBV27|TRBJ2-5|NA|NA
CASRGTMQETQYF
TGTGCCAGCAGAGGGACGATGCAAGAGACCCAGTACTTC
>TRBV7-2|TRBJ1-1|NA|NA
CASSSTSGVGTEAFF
TGTGCCAGCAGCTCCACTTCAGGGGTAGGAACTGAAGCTTTCTTT
>TRBV20-1|TRBJ1-2|NA|NA
CSATGKGYTF
TGCAGTGCTACAGGAAAGGGCTACACCTTC
>TRBV27|TRBJ1-5|NA|TRBD1
CASRKGGYSNQPQHF
TGTGCCAGCAGGAAAGGGGGCTATAGCAATCAGCCCCAGCATTTT
>TRBV6-5|TRBJ2-5|NA|TRBD1
CASRTQGARETQYF
TGTGCCAGCAGGACGCAGGGGGCGCGGGAGACCCAGTACTTC
>TRBV9|TRBJ2-3|NA|TRBD1
CASSVRTGGSDTQYF
TGTGCCAGCAGCGTCCGGACAGGGGGCTCAGATACGCAGTATTTT
>TRBV5-6|TRBJ1-2|few|TRBD1
CASSLALGDRVHGYTF
TGTGCCAGCAGCTTGGCCTTGGGGGACAGGGTACATGGCTACACCTTC
>TRBV2|TRBJ2-3|NA|NA
CARSRRAGEDTQYF
TGTGCCAGATCCCGGAGGGCAGGGGAAGATACGCAGTATTTT
>TRBV5-4|TRBJ2-1|NA|NA
CASSLGGFSDNEQFF
TGTGCCAGCAGCTTGGGGGGGTTCAGTGACAATGAGCAGTTCTTC